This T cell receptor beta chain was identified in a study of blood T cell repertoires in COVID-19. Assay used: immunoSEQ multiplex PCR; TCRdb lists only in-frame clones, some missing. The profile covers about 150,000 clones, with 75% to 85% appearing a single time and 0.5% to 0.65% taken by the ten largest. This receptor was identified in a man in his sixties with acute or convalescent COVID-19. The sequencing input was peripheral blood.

Here the CDR3 reads CAISESMGGPAYEQYF. The CDR3 DNA reads TGTGCCATCAGTGAGTCGATGGGGGGGCCAGCCTACGAGCAGTACTTC. The chain recombines TRBV10-3 with TRBJ2-7; a weak D match, TRBD2 (7 bases). The CDR3 runs 16 residues. The V end was cut by 0 bases, the J end by 2 bases, with 14 bases between. Germline CDR1 reads ENHRY; CDR2 reads SYGVKD.